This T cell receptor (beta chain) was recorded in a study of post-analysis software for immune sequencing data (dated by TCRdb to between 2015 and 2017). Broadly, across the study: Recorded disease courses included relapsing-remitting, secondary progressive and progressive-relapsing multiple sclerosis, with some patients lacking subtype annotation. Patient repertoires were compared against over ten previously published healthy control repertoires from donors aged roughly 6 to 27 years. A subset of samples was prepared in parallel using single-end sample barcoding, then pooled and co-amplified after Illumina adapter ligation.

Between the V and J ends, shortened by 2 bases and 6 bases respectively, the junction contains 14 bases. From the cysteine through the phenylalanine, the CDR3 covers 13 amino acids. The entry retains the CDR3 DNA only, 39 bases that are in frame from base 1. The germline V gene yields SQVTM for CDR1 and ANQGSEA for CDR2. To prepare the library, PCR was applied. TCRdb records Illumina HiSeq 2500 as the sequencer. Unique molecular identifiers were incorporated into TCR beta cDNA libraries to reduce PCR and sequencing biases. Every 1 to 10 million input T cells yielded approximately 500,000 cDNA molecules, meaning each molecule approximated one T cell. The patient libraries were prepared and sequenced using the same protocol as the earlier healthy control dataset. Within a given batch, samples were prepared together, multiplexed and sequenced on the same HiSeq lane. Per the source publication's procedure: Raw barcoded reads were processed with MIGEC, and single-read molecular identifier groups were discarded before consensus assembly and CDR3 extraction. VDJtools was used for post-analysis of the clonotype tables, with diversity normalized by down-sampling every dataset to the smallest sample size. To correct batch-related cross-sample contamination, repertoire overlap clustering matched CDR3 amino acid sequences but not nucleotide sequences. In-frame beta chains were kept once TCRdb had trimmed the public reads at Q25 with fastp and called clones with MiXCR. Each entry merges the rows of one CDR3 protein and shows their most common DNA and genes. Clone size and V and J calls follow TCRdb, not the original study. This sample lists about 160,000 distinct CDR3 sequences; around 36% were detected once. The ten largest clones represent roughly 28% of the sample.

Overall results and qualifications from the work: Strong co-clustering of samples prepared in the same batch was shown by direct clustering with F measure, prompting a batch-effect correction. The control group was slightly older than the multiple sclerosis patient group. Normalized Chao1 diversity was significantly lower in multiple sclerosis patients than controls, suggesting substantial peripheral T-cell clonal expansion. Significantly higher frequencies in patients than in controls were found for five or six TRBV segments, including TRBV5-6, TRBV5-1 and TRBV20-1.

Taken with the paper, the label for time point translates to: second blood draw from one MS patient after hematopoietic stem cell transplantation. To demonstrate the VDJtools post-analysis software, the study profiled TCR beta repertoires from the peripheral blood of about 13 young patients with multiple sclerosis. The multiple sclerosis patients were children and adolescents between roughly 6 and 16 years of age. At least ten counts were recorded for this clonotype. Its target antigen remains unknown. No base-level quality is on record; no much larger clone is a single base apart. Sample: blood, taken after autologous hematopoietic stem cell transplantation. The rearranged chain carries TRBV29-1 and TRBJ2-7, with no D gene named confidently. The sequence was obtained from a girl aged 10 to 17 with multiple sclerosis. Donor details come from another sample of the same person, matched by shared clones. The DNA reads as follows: TGCAGCGTTGAAACGAGGTCTAGTGGCGAGCAGTACTTC. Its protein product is CSVETRSSGEQYF.